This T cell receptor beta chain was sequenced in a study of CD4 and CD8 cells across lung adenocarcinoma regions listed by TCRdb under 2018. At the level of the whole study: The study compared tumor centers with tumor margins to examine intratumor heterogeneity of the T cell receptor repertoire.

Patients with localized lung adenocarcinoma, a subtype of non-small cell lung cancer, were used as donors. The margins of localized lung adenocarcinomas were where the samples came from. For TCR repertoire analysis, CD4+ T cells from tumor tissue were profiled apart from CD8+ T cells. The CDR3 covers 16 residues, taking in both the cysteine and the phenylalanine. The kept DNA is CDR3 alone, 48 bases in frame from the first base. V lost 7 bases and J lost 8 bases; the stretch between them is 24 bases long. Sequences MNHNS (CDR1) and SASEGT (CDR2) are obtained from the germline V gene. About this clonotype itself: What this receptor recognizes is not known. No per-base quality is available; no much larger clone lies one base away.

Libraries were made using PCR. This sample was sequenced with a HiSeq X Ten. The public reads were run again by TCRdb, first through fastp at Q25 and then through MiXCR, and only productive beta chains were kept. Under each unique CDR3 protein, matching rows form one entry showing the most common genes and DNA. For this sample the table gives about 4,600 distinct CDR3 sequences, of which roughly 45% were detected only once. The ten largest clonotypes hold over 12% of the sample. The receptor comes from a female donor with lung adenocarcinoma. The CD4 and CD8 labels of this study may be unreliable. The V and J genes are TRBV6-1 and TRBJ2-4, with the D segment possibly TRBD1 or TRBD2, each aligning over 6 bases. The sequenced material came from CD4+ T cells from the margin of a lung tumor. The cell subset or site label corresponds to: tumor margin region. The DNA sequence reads TGTGCCAGCACGGGGCTAGGGGGAGGTGACGAAGACATTCAGTACTTC. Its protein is CASTGLGGGDEDIQYF.